A selection of T cell receptor beta chains follows, all from one sample in a study of beta chain features in type 1 diabetes. Only in-frame clones appear in the TCRdb table, and some are missing; sequencing was by immunoSEQ multiplex PCR. The data show about 150,000 clones, around an eighth seen once. Sequencing was performed on central memory CD4+ T cells from blood. Receptors originate from a man aged 18-30 years with type 1 diabetes. The CDR3 runs from the conserved cysteine through the conserved F or W. D genes are given only for firm matches. Size tells how often a clone was seen (once, few, many) or the class of an expanded clone, and some rows leave it out.

V	J	D	size	DNA	CDR3
TRBV5-5	TRBJ2-3	NA	few	TGTGCCAGCAGCCCATCCGAAGGGTGGGCGCAGACAGATACGCAGTATTTT	CASSPSEGWAQTDTQYF
TRBV10-3	TRBJ1-2	NA	NA	TGTGCCATCAGTGAGCAGTTAAGGGAAGTGATCAATGGCTACACCTTC	CAISEQLREVINGYTF
TRBV10-3	TRBJ2-7	NA	few	TGTGCCATCAGTGGGGATGAGAACGAGCAGTACTTC	CAISGDENEQYF
TRBV27	TRBJ2-6	NA	NA	TGTGCCAGCAGTTCCTTGAGCTCTGGGGCCAACGTCCTGACTTTC	CASSSLSSGANVLTF
TRBV28	TRBJ1-1	NA	NA	TGTGCCAGCAGCCGAACCGCGGGTTCTGAAGCTTTCTTT	CASSRTAGSEAFF
TRBV2	TRBJ2-5	NA	few	TGTGCCAGCAGCCCCGGACCGGAATGGGAGACCCAGTACTTC	CASSPGPEWETQYF
TRBV9	TRBJ2-3	NA	NA	TGTGCCAGCAGTAGGGGGGCTAGTGAGTCAGATACGCAGTATTTT	CASSRGASESDTQYF
TRBV14	TRBJ2-5	NA	NA	TGTGCCAGCAGCTCACCCTCGACCCAGTACTTC	CASSSPSTQYF
TRBV11-3	TRBJ2-7	TRBD1	NA	TGTGCCAGCAGCCTGGGACAGGGGGCCTACGAGCAGTACTTC	CASSLGQGAYEQYF
TRBV6-1	TRBJ1-5	TRBD1	few	TGTGCCAGCAGCCCGGGACAGGGCGGTCAGCCCCAGCATTTT	CASSPGQGGQPQHF
TRBV30	TRBJ1-4	NA	NA	TGTGCCTGGAGTGTACTTAGGGACGGGAATGAAAAACTGTTTTTT	CAWSVLRDGNEKLFF
TRBV5-1	TRBJ1-2	NA	NA	TGCGCCAGCAGCTTGGGAGACAGCTCATCCGGCTACACCTTC	CASSLGDSSSGYTF
TRBV28	TRBJ2-7	NA	few	TGTGCCAGCACCTCATACCCAAGCTACGAGCAGTACTTC	CASTSYPSYEQYF
TRBV6-6	TRBJ2-5	NA	few	TGTGCCAGCAGTTACCGGGCTTACCAAGAGACCCAGTACTTC	CASSYRAYQETQYF
TRBV10-3	TRBJ2-7	NA	few	TGTGCCATCAGTGCAGACAGGCCCCCCTACGAGCAGTACTTC	CAISADRPPYEQYF
TRBV28	TRBJ1-2	NA	NA	TGTGCCAGCGGGCTCTATGGCTACACCTTC	CASGLYGYTF
TRBV5-1	TRBJ2-2	NA	NA	TGCGCCAGCAGCTCGACACAGGACACCGGGGAGCTGTTTTTT	CASSSTQDTGELFF
TRBV18	TRBJ2-7	NA	NA	TGTGCCAGCTCACCCCAGGCCGGCTACGAGCAGTACTTC	CASSPQAGYEQYF
TRBV2	TRBJ1-5	NA	NA	TGTGCCAGCAAGGGGGAATTGGATCAGCCCCAGCATTTT	CASKGELDQPQHF
TRBV6-5	TRBJ2-6	NA	few	TGTGCCAGCAGTTCCGCGGCATCTGGGGCCAACGTCCTGACTTTC	CASSSAASGANVLTF
TRBV5-1	TRBJ2-5	NA	few	TGCGCCAGCAGCTTGGGGGTATGGGGCGAGACCCAGTACTTC	CASSLGVWGETQYF
TRBV29-1	TRBJ2-1	NA	NA	TGCAGCGTTTCCGGGACCATCGGGAGTGAGCAGTTCTTC	CSVSGTIGSEQFF
TRBV5-1	TRBJ2-6	NA	NA	TGCGCCAGCAGCCCCCCCGGGACCCCAAACGCTGGGGCCAACGTCCTGACTTTC	CASSPPGTPNAGANVLTF
TRBV19	TRBJ1-5	NA	few	TGTGCCAGTAGTATAGGGTGGGGGGGCCATCAGCCCCAGCATTTT	CASSIGWGGHQPQHF
TRBV14	TRBJ1-1	NA	few	TGTGCCAGCAGCCAGAGTGGGTTCGCTGAAGCTTTCTTT	CASSQSGFAEAFF
TRBV25-1	TRBJ2-7	NA	NA	TGTGCCAGCAGTGGGGTGAACGTAAGGTCCTACGAGCAGTACTTC	CASSGVNVRSYEQYF
TRBV27	TRBJ1-2	TRBD1	few	TGTGCCAGCAGTCCGGGACAGCCCGTCCATGGCTACACCTTC	CASSPGQPVHGYTF
TRBV28	TRBJ2-1	NA	NA	TGTGCCAGCATATACGGGAGCTCCTACAATGAGCAGTTCTTC	CASIYGSSYNEQFF
TRBV30	TRBJ1-1	NA	few	TGTGCCTGGAGTGTTCGCACAGTGAACACTGAAGCTTTCTTT	CAWSVRTVNTEAFF
TRBV11-2	TRBJ2-5	NA	few	TGTGCCAGCAGCTTAGGTGCAGGGGGGACCCAAGAGACCCAGTACTTC	CASSLGAGGTQETQYF
TRBV25-1	TRBJ2-5	TRBD1	NA	TGTGCCAGCCCCCTCGACAGGGAAGAGACCCAGTACTTC	CASPLDREETQYF
TRBV10-3	TRBJ1-6	TRBD1	few	TGTGCCATCACTACGGGACAGGGGAATTCACCCCTCCACTTT	CAITTGQGNSPLHF
TRBV28	TRBJ1-2	NA	few	TGTGCCAGCGATGGCTACACCTTC	CASDGYTF
TRBV30	TRBJ2-5	NA	many	TGTGCCTGGATAAGCAAAACAGGGCCCCAAGAGACCCAGTACTTC	CAWISKTGPQETQYF
TRBV30	TRBJ2-7	TRBD1	NA	TGTGCCTGGATTGGCCGGGACAGACACTACGAGCAGTACTTC	CAWIGRDRHYEQYF
TRBV18	TRBJ1-6	TRBD1	NA	TGTGCCAGCTCACCCCAGGACAGGGGGGGCCCCCAGTTT	CASSPQDRGGPQF
TRBV5-4	TRBJ1-1	TRBD1	NA	TGTGCCAGCAGCCGGCGGGACAGGGCCGTCGGCACTGAAGCTTTCTTT	CASSRRDRAVGTEAFF
TRBV7-6	TRBJ2-5	NA	few	TGTGCCAGCAGCTTAGGCCCCAGCAGAGAGACCCAGTACTTC	CASSLGPSRETQYF
TRBV28	TRBJ1-5	NA	few	TGTGCCAGCAGTTTAATCCAGATCAATCAGCCCCAGCATTTT	CASSLIQINQPQHF
TRBV30	TRBJ1-2	NA	few	TGTGCCTGGAGTGTACCTTTGGTCAGGCCCTATGGCTACACCTTC	CAWSVPLVRPYGYTF
TRBV5-1	TRBJ2-3	TRBD2	NA	TGCGCCAGCAGCTTGAGGCCTAGCGGGTCCGCAGATACGCAGTATTTT	CASSLRPSGSADTQYF
TRBV29-1	TRBJ1-1	NA	NA	TGCAGCGTTGTCCCAGGGGTTGAAGCTTTCTTT	CSVVPGVEAFF
TRBV9	TRBJ2-5	TRBD2	NA	TGTGCCAGCAGCGTAGAACTAGCGGGGATGGAGACCCAGTACTTC	CASSVELAGMETQYF
TRBV4-1	TRBJ1-2	NA	NA	TGCGCCAGCAGCCAAGATTCTCTCCCAGGGATCCGTGGCTACACCTTC	CASSQDSLPGIRGYTF
TRBV15	TRBJ1-1	NA	NA	TGTGCCACCAGCAGATCGGAGGCGAGACCTGAAGCTTTCTTT	CATSRSEARPEAFF
TRBV4-2	TRBJ2-1	NA	NA	TGTGCCAGCAGCCAAGATGTGATGGGGCAGGGGATCGACAATGAGCAGTTCTTC	CASSQDVMGQGIDNEQFF
TRBV7-6	TRBJ1-3	NA	few	TGTGCCTCCCAGCGGGGTCCCGGAAACACCATATATTTT	CASQRGPGNTIYF
TRBV9	TRBJ2-3	TRBD2	NA	TGTGCCAGCAGCGTAGTTGGCGGGGGGGCAGTAGATACGCAGTATTTT	CASSVVGGGAVDTQYF
TRBV9	TRBJ1-5	NA	NA	TGTGCCAGCAGTAAAGGGACCGATAGCAATCAGCCCCAGCATTTT	CASSKGTDSNQPQHF
TRBV6-1	TRBJ2-3	TRBD2	NA	TGTGCCAGCAATCAGCGGGGGTCGGATACGCAGTATTTT	CASNQRGSDTQYF
TRBV20-1	TRBJ2-5	NA	NA	TGCAGTGCTAGAAGTCGGGAGACCCAGTACTTC	CSARSRETQYF